The 6 T cell receptor beta chains reported below all come from one sample, sequenced in a study of cytomegalovirus exposure and HLA in healthy donors. The study ran its PCR with 60 Vbeta and 13 Jbeta primers. Some clones are missing from TCRdb's copy, which holds only in-frame ones; the method was immunoSEQ multiplex PCR. The table includes about 120,000 clones, 65% to 80% detected once. Specimen: PBMCs. These receptors were obtained from a man in his forties in good health and CMV-seropositive.

About this clone: At one end, the junction sequence differs from germline, possibly due to a read error. This sequence joins TRBV7-7 and TRBJ2-5; D might be TRBD1 (6 bases). Germline V gene sequence: CDR1 SSHAT, CDR2 FNYEAQ (reference sequence). The CDR3 totals 13 residues. In DNA, the CDR3 is TGTGCTAGCAGCCGCGACAGGCAAGAGACCCAGTACTTC. As protein: CASSRDRQETQYF.

This rearrangement joins TRBV11-1 to TRBJ2-1, with D possibly TRBD2 on 6 matching bases. V lost 5 bases to trimming and J lost 6 bases, with 17 bases between them. The CDR3 runs 15 residues. Germline CDR1 is SGHAT and CDR2 is FQDESV (reference sequence). The CDR3 bases are TGTGCCAGCAGCCCCCAGCGGGCTAGCCTCAATGAGCAGTTCTTC. Translation gives CASSPQRASLNEQFF.

The rearrangement uses TRBV7-9 and TRBJ2-5, with TRBD1 matching 12 bases. The DNA matches TRBJ2-7 better at its end, which makes the J call doubtful. Germline assignment: CDR1 SEHNR and CDR2 FQNEAQ (reference sequence). This CDR3 spans 15 amino acids. The CDR3 nucleotides read TGTGCCAGCAGTAACCGGGACAGGGGGCGGCCCGAGCAGTACTTC. It encodes CASSNRDRGRPEQYF.

This chain uses TRBV28 with TRBJ1-3; no firm D call. V lost 2 bases, J lost 0 bases, and 5 bases lay in between. The CDR3 is made up of 14 amino acids. The germline V gene encodes CDR1 MDHEN and CDR2 SYDVKM. CDR3 sequence (DNA): TGTGCCAGCAGTTTACTATACTCTGGAAACACCATATATTTT. It translates to CASSLLYSGNTIYF.

The chain links TRBV18 to TRBJ1-1; TRBD1 aligns across 8 bases. With V trimmed by 6 bases and J by 0 bases, 12 bases remained unmatched. CDR1 is KGHSH and CDR2 is LQKENI in the germline V gene. The CDR3 is 17 residues long. CDR3 DNA sequence: TGTGCCAGCTCGAGACAGGGGAACACGGCCATGAACACTGAAGCTTTCTTT. As protein: CASSRQGNTAMNTEAFF. Together with reference TRBV18 and TRBJ1-1, the CDR3 gives the full variable domain: NAGVMQNPRHLVRRRGQEARLRCSPMKGHSHVYWYRQLPEEGLKFMVYLQKENIIDESGMPKERFSAEFPKEGPSILRIQQVVRGDSAAYFCASSRQGNTAMNTEAFFGQGTRLTVV.

V usage is TRBV6-6 and J usage is TRBJ2-7; 7 bases are shared with TRBD1. This CDR3 region has 14 residues. The germline CDR1 and CDR2 sequences are MNHNY and SVGAGI (reference sequence). Unmatched junction bases numbered 6, after V lost 5 bases and J lost 2 bases. CDR3 sequence reads: CASSTGQTPYEQYF. Here the CDR3 DNA reads TGTGCCAGCAGTACGGGACAGACACCCTACGAGCAGTACTTC.